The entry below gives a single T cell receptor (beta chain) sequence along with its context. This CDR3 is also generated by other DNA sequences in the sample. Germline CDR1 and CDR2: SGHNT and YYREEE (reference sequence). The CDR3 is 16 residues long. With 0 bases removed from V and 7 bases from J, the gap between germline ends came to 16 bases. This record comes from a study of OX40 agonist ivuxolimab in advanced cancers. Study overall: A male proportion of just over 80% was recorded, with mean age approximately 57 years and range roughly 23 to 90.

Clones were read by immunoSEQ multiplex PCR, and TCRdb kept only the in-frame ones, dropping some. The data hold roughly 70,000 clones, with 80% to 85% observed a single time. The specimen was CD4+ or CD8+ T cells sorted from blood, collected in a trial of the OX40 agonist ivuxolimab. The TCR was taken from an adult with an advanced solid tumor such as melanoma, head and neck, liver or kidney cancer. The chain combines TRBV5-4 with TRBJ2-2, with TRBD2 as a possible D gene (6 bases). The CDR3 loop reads CASSLVPGLLSGELFF. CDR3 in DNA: TGTGCCAGCAGCTTGGTTCCGGGACTTCTCAGCGGGGAGCTGTTTTTT.